This T cell receptor beta chain emerged from a study of T cell changes during pregnancy in multiple sclerosis. This clone was counted a single time. Some clones are missing from TCRdb's copy, which holds only in-frame ones; the method was immunoSEQ multiplex PCR. This sample yields approximately 45,000 clones, of which around 90% are seen a single time; approximately 2.9% belongs to the top ten. CDR1 and CDR2 from the germline V gene are LNHDA and SQIVND (reference sequence). The CDR3 has 15 residues. Trimming at V came to 6 bases and at J to 7 bases, leaving 12 bases not matched to a gene. The starting material was CD8+ T cells from peripheral blood mononuclear cells, obtained in the second trimester of pregnancy. The TCR was taken from a female donor with multiple sclerosis, enrolled in a pregnancy study. The rearrangement joins TRBV19 to TRBJ2-7; TRBD1 matches at 10 bases. The CDR3 protein is CASRAPGQGPWEQYF. The CDR3 DNA sequence: TGTGCCAGTAGGGCCCCGGGACAGGGGCCTTGGGAGCAGTACTTC.